The source of this TCR beta chain is a study of response to subunit inactivated influenza vaccine. Broader study findings: With each seasonal influenza vaccination, the authors suggested, few new T cells are recruited.

As to this clonotype: Its antigen is not known.

With V trimmed by 6 bases and J by 2 bases, 4 bases remained unmatched. This CDR3 is 14 amino acids long. In TCRdb, the RT-PCR reads were re-called with MiXCR into one record per CDR3 protein. The table shows some 550,000 distinct CDR3 sequences, with around 21% occurring only once. The same specimen was also included in a second study, on T cells expressing NK-cell markers. That work contributes: The TCR beta cDNA came from 5'RACE template switching with UMIs. HCMV seropositivity characterized seven of the eight sequenced donors, and seronegativity one. Once again these clonotypes came out on top in the CD3+CD56-NKG2C+ fraction of a few donors.

The V gene is TRBV12-3 or TRBV12-4, the J gene TRBJ2-3; 8 bases are shared with TRBD1. The sequenced sample was CD4+ T cells sorted from PBMCs, obtained about 11 days after vaccination. This receptor was identified in a man in his forties or fifties who received an inactivated influenza vaccine. The CDR3 region has the DNA TGTGCCAGCAGGAGCAGGGGGCTCACAGATACGCAGTATTTT. Its translation is CASRSRGLTDTQYF.